In its sample, the clone carrying this TCR beta chain was seen many times. As yet, its antigen is unknown. The data stem from a study of human T cells and chemical hapten exposure. The study's findings and limits: Counts of TCRs expanded at PT1 correlated positively with patch test score. DPC sensitization did not alter TCRs above 1 in 1000 frequency.

The sample's time point: patch test 1, 2 weeks after DPC sensitization. Treatment here: therapeutic diphenylcyclopropenone sensitization with weekly scalp DPC. Every patch test was put on after a blood sample was taken. Via MiXCR, TCRdb re-called the RACE reads, giving one row per CDR3 protein. Here the sample spans 13,000 to 15,000 distinct CDR3 sequences, less than 20% being singletons. The germline V and J ends were trimmed by 5 bases and 4 bases, with 32 bases remaining between them. CDR3 size: 21 residues. Germline V gene data show CDR1 as SGHVS and CDR2 as FNYEAQ. The source material was whole blood, sampled in connection with sensitization to the hapten diphenylcyclopropenone (DPC). This clonotype was obtained from a woman aged 30 to 39 with alopecia areata. Some clones in this sample may be carry-over from other donors' samples. This chain links TRBV7-6 with TRBJ2-2, with D perhaps TRBD2 (5 bases). The CDR3 coding sequence is TGTGCCAGCAGCCTAGAAGGATTCCGCCGGATTAGGGTAGCGTTCACCGGGGAGCTGTTTTTT. Amino acid sequence: CASSLEGFRRIRVAFTGELFF.